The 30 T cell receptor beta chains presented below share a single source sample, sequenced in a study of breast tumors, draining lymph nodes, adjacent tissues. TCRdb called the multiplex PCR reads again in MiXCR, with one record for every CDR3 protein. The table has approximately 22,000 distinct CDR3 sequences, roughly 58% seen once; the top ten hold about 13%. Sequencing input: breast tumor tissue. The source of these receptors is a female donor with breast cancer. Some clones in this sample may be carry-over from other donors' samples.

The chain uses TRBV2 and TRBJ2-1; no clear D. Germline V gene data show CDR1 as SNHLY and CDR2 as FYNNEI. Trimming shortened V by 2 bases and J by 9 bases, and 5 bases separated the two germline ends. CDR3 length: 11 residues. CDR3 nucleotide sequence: TGTGCCAGCAGTGAACAGAGTGAGCAGTTCTTC. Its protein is CASSEQSEQFF. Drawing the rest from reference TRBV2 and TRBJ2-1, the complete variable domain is EPEVTQTPSHQVTQMGQEVILRCVPISNHLYFYWYRQILGQKVEFLVSFYNNEISEKSEIFDDQFSVERPDGSNFTLKIRSTKLEDSAMYFCASSEQSEQFFGPGTRLTVL.

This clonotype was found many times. The CDR3 DNA is TGTGCCAGTAGGGGGGGTCCACGGGGGGAGACCCAGTACTTC. This sequence encodes CASRGGPRGETQYF. The chain is built from TRBV19 and TRBJ2-5, with D perhaps matching TRBD2 (6 bases). Germline V CDR1 and CDR2: LNHDA, SQIVND (reference sequence). The CDR3 sequence is 14 residues long. The germline V and J ends were trimmed by 6 bases and 5 bases, with 16 bases remaining between them.

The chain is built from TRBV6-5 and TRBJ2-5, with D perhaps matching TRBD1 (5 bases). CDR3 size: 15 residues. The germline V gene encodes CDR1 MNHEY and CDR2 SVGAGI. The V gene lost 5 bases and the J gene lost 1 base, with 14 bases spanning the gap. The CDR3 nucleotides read TGTGCCAGCAGTCACCTCCCTGGGGCCCAAGAGACCCAGTACTTC. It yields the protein CASSHLPGAQETQYF.

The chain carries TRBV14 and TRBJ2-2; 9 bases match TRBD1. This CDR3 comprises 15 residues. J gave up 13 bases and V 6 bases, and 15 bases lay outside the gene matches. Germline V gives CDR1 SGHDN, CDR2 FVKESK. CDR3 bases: TGTGCCAGCAGGGAGACAGGGGGTGACACCAGGGGGCTGTTTTTT. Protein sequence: CASRETGGDTRGLFF.

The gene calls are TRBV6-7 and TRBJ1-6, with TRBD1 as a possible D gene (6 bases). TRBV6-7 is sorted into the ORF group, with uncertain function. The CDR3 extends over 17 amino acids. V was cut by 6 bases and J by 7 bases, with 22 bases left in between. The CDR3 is CASSQPQQGDWNSPLHF. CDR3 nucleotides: TGTGCCAGCAGCCAGCCTCAACAGGGAGATTGGAATTCACCCCTCCACTTT.

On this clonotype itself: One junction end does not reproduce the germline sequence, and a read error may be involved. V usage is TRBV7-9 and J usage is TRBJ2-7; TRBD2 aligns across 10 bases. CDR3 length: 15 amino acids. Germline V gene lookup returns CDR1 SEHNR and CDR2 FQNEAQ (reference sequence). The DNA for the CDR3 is TGTGCCGGCAGTCCACTAGCGGGGAGAACCTACGAGCAGTACTTC. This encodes CAGSPLAGRTYEQYF. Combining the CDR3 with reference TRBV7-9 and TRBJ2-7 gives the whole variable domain DTGVSQNPRHKITKRGQNVTFRCDPISEHNRLYWYRQTLGQGPEFLTYFQNEAQLEKSRLLSDRFSAERPKGSFSTLEIQRTEQGDSAMYLCAGSPLAGRTYEQYFGPGTRLTVT.

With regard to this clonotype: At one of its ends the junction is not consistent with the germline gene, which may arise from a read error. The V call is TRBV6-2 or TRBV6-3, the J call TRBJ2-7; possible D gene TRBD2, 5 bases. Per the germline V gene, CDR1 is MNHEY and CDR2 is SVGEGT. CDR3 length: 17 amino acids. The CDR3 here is CASSHSAGNRVGYEQYF. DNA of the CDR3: TGTGCCAGCAGTCACTCGGCCGGGAATAGGGTCGGCTACGAGCAGTACTTC.

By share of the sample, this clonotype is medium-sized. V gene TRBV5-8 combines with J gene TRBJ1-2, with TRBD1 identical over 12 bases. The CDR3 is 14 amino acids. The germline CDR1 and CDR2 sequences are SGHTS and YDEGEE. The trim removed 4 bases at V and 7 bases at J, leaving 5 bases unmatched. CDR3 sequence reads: CASSRGQGALGYTF. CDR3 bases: TGTGCCAGCAGCAGGGGACAGGGGGCTCTTGGCTACACCTTC.

CDR3 region: CATIPGTSRTEKLFF. Written as DNA, the CDR3 is TGTGCCACCATCCCCGGGACATCGAGGACTGAAAAACTGTTTTTT. This rearrangement joins TRBV15 to TRBJ1-4, with D tentatively TRBD1 (6 bases). The ends were cut back, 7 bases at V and 7 bases at J, with 19 bases in the middle. Germline V gene data show CDR1 as LNHNV and CDR2 as YYDKDF (reference sequence). This CDR3 has 15 residues. The full variable domain, its missing parts supplied by reference TRBV15 and TRBJ1-4, is DAMVIQNPRYQVTQFGKPVTLSCSQTLNHNVMYWYQQKSSQAPKLLFHYYDKDFNNEADTPDNFQSRRPNTSFCFLDIRSPGLGDTAMYLCATIPGTSRTEKLFFGSGTQLSVL.

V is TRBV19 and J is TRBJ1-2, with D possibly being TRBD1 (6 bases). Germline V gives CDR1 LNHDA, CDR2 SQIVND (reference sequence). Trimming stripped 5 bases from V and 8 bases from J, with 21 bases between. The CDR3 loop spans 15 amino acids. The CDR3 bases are TGTGCCAGTAGTTCCGCGGGACACCGTCTGGAAGGCTACACCTTC. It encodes CASSSAGHRLEGYTF.

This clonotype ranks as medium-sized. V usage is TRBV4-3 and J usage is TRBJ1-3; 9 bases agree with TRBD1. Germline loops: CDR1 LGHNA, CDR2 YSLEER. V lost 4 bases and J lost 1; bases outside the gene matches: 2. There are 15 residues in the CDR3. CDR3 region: CASSPGTGSGNTIYF. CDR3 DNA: TGCGCCAGCAGCCCCGGGACAGGGTCTGGAAACACCATATATTTT.

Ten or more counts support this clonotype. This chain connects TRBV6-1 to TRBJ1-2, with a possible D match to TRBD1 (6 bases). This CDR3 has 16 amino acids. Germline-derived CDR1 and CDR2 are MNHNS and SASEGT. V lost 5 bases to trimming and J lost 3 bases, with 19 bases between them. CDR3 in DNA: TGTGCCAGCAGTCGTTCGTGGGGGCGTAACGACTATGGCTACACCTTC. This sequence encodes CASSRSWGRNDYGYTF.

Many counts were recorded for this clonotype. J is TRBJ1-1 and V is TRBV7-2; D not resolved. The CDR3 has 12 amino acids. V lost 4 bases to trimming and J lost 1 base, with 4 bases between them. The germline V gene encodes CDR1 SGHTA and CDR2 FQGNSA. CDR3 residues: CASSWANTEAFF. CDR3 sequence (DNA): TGTGCCAGCAGCTGGGCGAACACTGAAGCTTTCTTT.

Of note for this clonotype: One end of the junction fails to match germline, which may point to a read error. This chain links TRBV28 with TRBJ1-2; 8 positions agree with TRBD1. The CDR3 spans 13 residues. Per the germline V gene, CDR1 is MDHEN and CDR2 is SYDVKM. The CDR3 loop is CASSLDRGLGHTF. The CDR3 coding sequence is TGTGCCAGCAGTTTAGACAGGGGCCTTGGCCACACCTTC.

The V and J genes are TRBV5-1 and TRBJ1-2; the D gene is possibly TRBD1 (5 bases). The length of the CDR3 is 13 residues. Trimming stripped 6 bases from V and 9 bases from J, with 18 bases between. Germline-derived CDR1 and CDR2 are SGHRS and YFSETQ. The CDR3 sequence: CASKTVPGERYTF. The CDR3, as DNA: TGCGCCAGCAAGACAGTACCGGGGGAGCGCTACACCTTC.

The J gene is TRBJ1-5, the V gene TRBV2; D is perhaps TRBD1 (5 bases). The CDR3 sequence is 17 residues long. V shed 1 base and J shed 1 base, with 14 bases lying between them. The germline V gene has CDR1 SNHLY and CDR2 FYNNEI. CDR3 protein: CASSEGQGLTSNQPQHF. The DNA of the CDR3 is TGTGCCAGCAGTGAAGGGCAGGGTTTAACGAGCAATCAGCCCCAGCATTTT.

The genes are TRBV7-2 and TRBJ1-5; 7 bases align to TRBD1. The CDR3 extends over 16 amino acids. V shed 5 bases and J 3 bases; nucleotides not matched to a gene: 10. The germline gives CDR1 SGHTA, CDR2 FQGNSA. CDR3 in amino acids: CASSRDGTANNQPQHF. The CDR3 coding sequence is TGTGCCAGCAGCCGGGACGGGACAGCGAACAATCAGCCCCAGCATTTT.

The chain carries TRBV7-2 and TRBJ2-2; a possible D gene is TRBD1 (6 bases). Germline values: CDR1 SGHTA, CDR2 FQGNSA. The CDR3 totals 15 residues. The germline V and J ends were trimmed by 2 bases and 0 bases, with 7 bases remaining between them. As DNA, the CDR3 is TGTGCCAGCAGCTTATGGACAGCGAACACCGGGGAGCTGTTTTTT. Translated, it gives CASSLWTANTGELFF.

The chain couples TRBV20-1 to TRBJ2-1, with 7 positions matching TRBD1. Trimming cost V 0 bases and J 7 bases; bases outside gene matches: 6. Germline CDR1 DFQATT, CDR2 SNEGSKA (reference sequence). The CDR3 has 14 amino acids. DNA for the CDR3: TGCAGTGCTAGAGATTCCAAGACAGGGAATGAGCAGTTCTTC. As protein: CSARDSKTGNEQFF.

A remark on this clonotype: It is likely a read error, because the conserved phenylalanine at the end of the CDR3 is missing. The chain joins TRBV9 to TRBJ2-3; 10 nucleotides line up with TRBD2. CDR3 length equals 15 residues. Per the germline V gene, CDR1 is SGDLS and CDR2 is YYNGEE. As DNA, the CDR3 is TGTGCTAGCGACCCAGCGGGGGGGACTCGCGATACGCAGTATTTA. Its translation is CASDPAGGTRDTQYL.

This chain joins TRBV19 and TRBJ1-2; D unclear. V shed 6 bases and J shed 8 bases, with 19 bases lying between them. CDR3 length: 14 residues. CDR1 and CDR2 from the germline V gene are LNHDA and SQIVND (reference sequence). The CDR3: CASSMDPRVDGYTF. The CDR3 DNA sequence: TGTGCCAGTAGCATGGACCCGCGGGTAGACGGCTACACCTTC.

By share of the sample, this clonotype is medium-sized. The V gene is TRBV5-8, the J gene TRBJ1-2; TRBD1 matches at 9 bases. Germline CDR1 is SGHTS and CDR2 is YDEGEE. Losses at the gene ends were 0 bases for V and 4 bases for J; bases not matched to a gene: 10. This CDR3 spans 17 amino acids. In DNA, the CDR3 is TGTGCCAGCAGCTTGGTATCCGGGACAGGGACACTCTATGGCTACACCTTC. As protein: CASSLVSGTGTLYGYTF.

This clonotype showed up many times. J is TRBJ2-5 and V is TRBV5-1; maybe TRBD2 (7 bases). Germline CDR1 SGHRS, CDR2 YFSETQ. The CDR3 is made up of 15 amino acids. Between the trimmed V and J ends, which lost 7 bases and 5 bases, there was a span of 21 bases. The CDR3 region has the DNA TGCGCCAGCCTACAGAGCGCGGGGGCCCACGAGACCCAGTACTTC. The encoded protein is CASLQSAGAHETQYF.

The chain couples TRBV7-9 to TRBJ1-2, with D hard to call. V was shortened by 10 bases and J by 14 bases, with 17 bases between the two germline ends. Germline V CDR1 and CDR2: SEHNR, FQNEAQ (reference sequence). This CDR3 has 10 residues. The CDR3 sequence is CATDFMAPTF. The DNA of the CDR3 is TGTGCCACCGACTTTATGGCACCTACCTTC.

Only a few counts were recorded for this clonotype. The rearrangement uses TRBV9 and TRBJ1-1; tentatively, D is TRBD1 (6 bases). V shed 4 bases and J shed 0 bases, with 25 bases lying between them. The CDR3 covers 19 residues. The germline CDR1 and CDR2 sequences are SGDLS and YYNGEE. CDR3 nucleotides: TGTGCCAGCAGCCCTTTAGGGAGGGGGGCGCATCTCATGAACACTGAAGCTTTCTTT. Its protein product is CASSPLGRGAHLMNTEAFF. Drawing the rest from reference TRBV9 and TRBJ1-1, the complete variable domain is DSGVTQTPKHLITATGQRVTLRCSPRSGDLSVYWYQQSLDQGLQFLIQYYNGEERAKGNILERFSAQQFPDLHSELNLSSLELGDSALYFCASSPLGRGAHLMNTEAFFGQGTRLTVV.

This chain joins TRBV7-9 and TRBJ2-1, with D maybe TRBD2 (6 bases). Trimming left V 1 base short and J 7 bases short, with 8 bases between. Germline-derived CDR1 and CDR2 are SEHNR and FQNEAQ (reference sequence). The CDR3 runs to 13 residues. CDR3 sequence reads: CASSLVADNEQFF. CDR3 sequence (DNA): TGTGCCAGCAGCTTAGTAGCGGATAATGAGCAGTTCTTC.

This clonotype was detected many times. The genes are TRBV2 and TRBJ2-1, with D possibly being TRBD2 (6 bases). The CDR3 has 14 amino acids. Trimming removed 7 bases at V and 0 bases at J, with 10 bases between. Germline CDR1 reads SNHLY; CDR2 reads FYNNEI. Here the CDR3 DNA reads TGTGCCAGCAAGGAGGGGTTCTCCTACAATGAGCAGTTCTTC. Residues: CASKEGFSYNEQFF. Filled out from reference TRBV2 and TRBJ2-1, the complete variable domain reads EPEVTQTPSHQVTQMGQEVILRCVPISNHLYFYWYRQILGQKVEFLVSFYNNEISEKSEIFDDQFSVERPDGSNFTLKIRSTKLEDSAMYFCASKEGFSYNEQFFGPGTRLTVL.

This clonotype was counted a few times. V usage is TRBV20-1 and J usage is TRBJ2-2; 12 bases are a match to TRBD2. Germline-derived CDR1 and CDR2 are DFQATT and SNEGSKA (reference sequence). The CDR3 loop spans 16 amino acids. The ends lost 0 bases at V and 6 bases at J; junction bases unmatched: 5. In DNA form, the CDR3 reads TGCAGTGCTAGAGATACGCTAGCGGGAGGGCCCGGGGAGCTGTTTTTT. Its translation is CSARDTLAGGPGELFF.

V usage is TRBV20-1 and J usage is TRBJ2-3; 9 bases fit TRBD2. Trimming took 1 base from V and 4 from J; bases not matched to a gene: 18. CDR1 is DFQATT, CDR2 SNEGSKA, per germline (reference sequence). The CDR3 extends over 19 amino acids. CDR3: CSARVPRTSAGVGADTQYF. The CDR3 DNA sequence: TGCAGTGCTAGAGTCCCCAGGACTAGCGCGGGAGTAGGGGCAGATACGCAGTATTTT.

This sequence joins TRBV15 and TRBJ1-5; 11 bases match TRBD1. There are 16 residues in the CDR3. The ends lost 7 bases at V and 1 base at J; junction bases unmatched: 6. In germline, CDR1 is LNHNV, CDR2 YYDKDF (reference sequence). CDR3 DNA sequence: TGTGCCACCAAAGGACAGGGGGCAGCAAGCAATCAGCCCCAGCATTTT. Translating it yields CATKGQGAASNQPQHF.